This TCR beta chain derives from a study of cytomegalovirus exposure and HLA in healthy donors. Notes on the study in general: Accurate HLA-A and HLA-B prediction from TCR beta sequences was reported for most subjects.

With respect to this clone: Its target is not known.

Use of 60 Vbeta and 13 Jbeta primers characterized the PCR. Measured with immunoSEQ multiplex PCR; TCRdb has only the in-frame clones, and not every one. The table has about 130,000 clones, around four fifths seen once. What was sequenced was PBMCs. The TCR comes from a woman aged 40-49 years in good health and CMV-seropositive.

In DNA, the CDR3 is TGTGCCAGTAGTACCCCCGACAGCTTTGGCGAGCAGTACTTC. Translation gives CASSTPDSFGEQYF. The chain combines TRBV19 with TRBJ2-7; D perhaps matches TRBD1 (5 bases). The ends were cut back, 4 bases at V and 6 bases at J, with 16 bases in the middle. CDR3 size: 14 residues. Germline V gene lookup returns CDR1 LNHDA and CDR2 SQIVND (reference sequence).